The 13 T cell receptor beta chains given below trace back to one sample, sequenced in a study of untreated major depressive disorder. This table comes from immunoSEQ multiplex PCR, and its TCRdb copy is limited to in-frame clones, with some not included. Of tens of thousands of clones in the sample, around 92% are singletons; the top ten hold roughly 0.44%. The specimen was CD4+ T cells from PBMCs. The receptor set was obtained from a woman in her thirties or forties in good health.

The V call is TRBV2, the J call TRBJ2-1; 10 nucleotides align to TRBD2. Germline V gene sequence: CDR1 SNHLY, CDR2 FYNNEI. With 6 bases clipped from V and 4 bases from J, the junction kept 3 bases outside the gene matches. The CDR3 runs to 14 residues. The CDR3 here is CASRALAGYNEQFF. The CDR3 bases are TGTGCCAGCAGGGCACTAGCGGGATACAATGAGCAGTTCTTC.

In nucleotides, the CDR3 is TGTGCCAGTAACAGGGGAAGAGGTTACGAGCAGTACGTC. It codes for CASNRGRGYEQYV. The chain employs TRBV2 and TRBJ2-7, with 7 bases matching TRBD1. Germline loops: CDR1 SNHLY, CDR2 FYNNEI. V shed 9 bases and J 4 bases; nucleotides not matched to a gene: 9. This CDR3 contains 13 residues.

This clone was found once. V usage is TRBV6-5 and J usage is TRBJ1-1; TRBD1 agrees at 7 bases. The CDR3 extends over 15 amino acids. V shed 0 bases, J shed 3 bases, and the junction held 4 bases outside the gene matches. CDR1 MNHEY and CDR2 SVGAGI come from the germline V gene. CDR3 sequence: CASSYSGRGDTEAFF. DNA for the CDR3: TGTGCCAGCAGTTACTCGGGCAGGGGGGACACTGAAGCTTTCTTT.

This chain connects TRBV11-1 to TRBJ2-3; D ambiguous. V was shortened by 1 base and J by 0 bases, with 11 bases between the two germline ends. This CDR3 has 16 amino acids. Germline CDR1 is SGHAT and CDR2 is FQDESV (reference sequence). The CDR3 bases are TGTGCCAGCAGCTTAGAGGGAAGAACTAGCACAGATACGCAGTATTTT. Protein: CASSLEGRTSTDTQYF.

This chain joins TRBV6-5 and TRBJ2-3; D gene ambiguous. The germline gives CDR1 MNHEY, CDR2 SVGAGI. The CDR3 has 13 amino acids. This CDR3 reads CASVDFFTDTQYF. The CDR3 bases are TGTGCGAGCGTAGACTTCTTCACAGATACGCAGTATTTT.

The chain has TRBV7-8 and TRBJ1-2; 12 bases align to TRBD1. The germline gives CDR1 SGHVS, CDR2 FQNEAQ. This CDR3 comprises 15 residues. The ends lost 3 bases at V and 8 bases at J; junction bases unmatched: 7. CDR3 region: CASSLWDRGHVGYTF. The CDR3 DNA reads as TGTGCCAGCAGCTTGTGGGACAGGGGGCATGTCGGCTACACCTTC.

This chain joins TRBV9 and TRBJ2-3; no clear D. V lost 1 base, J lost 0 bases, and 12 bases lay in between. Germline CDR1 SGDLS, CDR2 YYNGEE. This CDR3 region has 16 residues. The DNA for the CDR3 is TGTGCCAGCAGCGTATGGGCTGGAGACAGCACAGATACGCAGTATTTT. Amino acids: CASSVWAGDSTDTQYF.

The J gene is TRBJ2-2, the V gene TRBV29-1; weak D call: TRBD2 (6 bases). Germline lookup yields CDR1 SQVTM and CDR2 ANQGSEA. CDR3 length: 13 amino acids. Trimming cost V 1 base and J 6 bases, with 9 bases left between them. In DNA form, the CDR3 reads TGCAGCGTTGAAGGACTAGTGGCCGGGGAGCTGTTTTTT. This sequence encodes CSVEGLVAGELFF.

The J gene is TRBJ1-2, the V gene TRBV5-1, with TRBD1 matching 9 bases. Germline V gene sequence: CDR1 SGHRS, CDR2 YFSETQ. With V trimmed by 4 bases and J by 6 bases, 13 bases remained unmatched. This CDR3 region has 16 residues. CDR3 sequence: CASSPDSGTGMNGYTF. The CDR3 DNA sequence: TGCGCCAGCAGCCCGGATTCCGGGACAGGGATGAATGGCTACACCTTC.

The rearrangement joins TRBV6-1 to TRBJ2-7, with 12 bases lining up with TRBD2. The length of the CDR3 is 18 residues. Germline trimming cut 8 bases from V and 1 base from J; bases unmatched to any gene: 15. The germline gives CDR1 MNHNS, CDR2 SASEGT. CDR3 nucleotides: TGTGCCAGCGGTGCTACGGGACTAGCGGGTCCGGGGTCCTACGAGCAGTACTTC. This encodes CASGATGLAGPGSYEQYF.

J is TRBJ2-2 and V is TRBV28; D gene uncertain. The CDR3 runs 15 residues. V was pared by 5 bases and J by 0 bases, with 10 bases between. Germline loops: CDR1 MDHEN, CDR2 SYDVKM. The CDR3: CASSPGTSNTGELFF. In DNA, the CDR3 is TGTGCCAGCAGTCCCGGTACCTCGAACACCGGGGAGCTGTTTTTT.

The chain uses TRBV30 and TRBJ1-2; no clear D. Germline loops: CDR1 GTSNPN, CDR2 SVGIG (reference sequence). V lost 0 bases and J 4 bases, leaving 9 bases between the germline ends. This CDR3 is built from 13 residues. The CDR3 DNA sequence: TGTGCCTGGAGTGTGGAGGCTTCCTATGGCTACACCTTC. Translated: CAWSVEASYGYTF. Using reference TRBV30 and TRBJ1-2 for the parts outside the CDR3, the full variable domain is SQTIHQWPATLVQPVGSPLSLECTVEGTSNPNLYWYRQAAGRGLQLLFYSVGIGQISSEVPQNLSASRPQDRQFILSSKKLLLSDSGFYLCAWSVEASYGYTFGSGTRLTVV.

In DNA form, the CDR3 reads TGCGCCAGCAGTAATACCCAGGGGGCGCGCGCCAAAAACATTCAGTACTTC. Protein sequence: CASSNTQGARAKNIQYF. This chain connects TRBV10-1 to TRBJ2-4, with 8 bases lining up with TRBD1. The CDR3 is 17 residues long. The junction had 10 bases not matched to a gene; V was cut back by 5 bases and J by 1 base. The V gene's germline CDR1 is WNHNN and CDR2 SYGVQD (reference sequence).